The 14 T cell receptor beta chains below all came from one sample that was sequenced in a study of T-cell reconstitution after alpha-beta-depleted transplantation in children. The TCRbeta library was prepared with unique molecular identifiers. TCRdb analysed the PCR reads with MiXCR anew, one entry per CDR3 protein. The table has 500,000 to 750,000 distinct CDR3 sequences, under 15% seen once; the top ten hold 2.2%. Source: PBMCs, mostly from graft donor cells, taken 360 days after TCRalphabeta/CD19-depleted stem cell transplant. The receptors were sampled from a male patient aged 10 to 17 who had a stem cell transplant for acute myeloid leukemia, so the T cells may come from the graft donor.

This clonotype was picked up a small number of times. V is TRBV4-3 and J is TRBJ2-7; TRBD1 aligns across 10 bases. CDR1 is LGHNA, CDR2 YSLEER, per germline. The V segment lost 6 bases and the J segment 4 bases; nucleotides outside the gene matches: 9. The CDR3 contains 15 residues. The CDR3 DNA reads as TGCGCCAGCAGACCCGGGACAGGGGTAGGATACGAGCAGTACTTC. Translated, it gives CASRPGTGVGYEQYF.

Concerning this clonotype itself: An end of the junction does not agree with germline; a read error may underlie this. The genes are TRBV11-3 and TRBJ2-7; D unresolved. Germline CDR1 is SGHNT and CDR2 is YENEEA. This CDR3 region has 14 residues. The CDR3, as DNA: TGTGTCAGCAGCTTAGGGTCGAACTCCTACGAGCAGTACTTC. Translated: CVSSLGSNSYEQYF.

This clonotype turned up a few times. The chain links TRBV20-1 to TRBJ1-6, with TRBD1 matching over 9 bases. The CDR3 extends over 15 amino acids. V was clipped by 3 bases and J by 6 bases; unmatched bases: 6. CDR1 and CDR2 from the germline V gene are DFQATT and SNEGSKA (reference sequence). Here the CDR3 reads CSASSPGQGNSPLHF. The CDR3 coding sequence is TGCAGTGCTAGTAGCCCGGGACAGGGTAATTCACCCCTCCACTTT.

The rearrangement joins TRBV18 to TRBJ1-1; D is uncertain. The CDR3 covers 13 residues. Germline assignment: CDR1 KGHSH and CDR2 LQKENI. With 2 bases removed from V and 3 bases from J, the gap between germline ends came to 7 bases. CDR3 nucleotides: TGTGCCAGCTCACCAGAACAGTACACTGAAGCTTTCTTT. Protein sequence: CASSPEQYTEAFF.

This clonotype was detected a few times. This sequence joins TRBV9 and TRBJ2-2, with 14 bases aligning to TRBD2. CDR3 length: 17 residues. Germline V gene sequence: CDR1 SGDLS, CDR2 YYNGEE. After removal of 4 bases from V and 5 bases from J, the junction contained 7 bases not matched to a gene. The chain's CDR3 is CASSRPGLAGETGELFF. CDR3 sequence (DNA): TGTGCCAGCAGCAGACCGGGACTAGCGGGAGAGACCGGGGAGCTGTTTTTT.

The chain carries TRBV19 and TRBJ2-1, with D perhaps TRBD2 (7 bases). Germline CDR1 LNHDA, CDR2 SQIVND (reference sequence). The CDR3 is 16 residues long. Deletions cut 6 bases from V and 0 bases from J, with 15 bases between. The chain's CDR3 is CASSREGVSSYNEQFF. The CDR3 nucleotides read TGTGCCAGTAGCAGGGAGGGGGTAAGCTCCTACAATGAGCAGTTCTTC.

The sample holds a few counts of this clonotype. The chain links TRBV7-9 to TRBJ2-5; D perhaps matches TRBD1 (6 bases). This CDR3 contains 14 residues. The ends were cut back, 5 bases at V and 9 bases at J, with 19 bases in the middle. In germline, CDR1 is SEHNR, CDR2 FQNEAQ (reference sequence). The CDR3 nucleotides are TGTGCCAGCAGCGGCCGGGACGGGTCAGGGGCCCAGTACTTC. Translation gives CASSGRDGSGAQYF. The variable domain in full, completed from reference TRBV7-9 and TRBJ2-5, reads DTGVSQNPRHKITKRGQNVTFRCDPISEHNRLYWYRQTLGQGPEFLTYFQNEAQLEKSRLLSDRFSAERPKGSFSTLEIQRTEQGDSAMYLCASSGRDGSGAQYFGPGTRLLVL.

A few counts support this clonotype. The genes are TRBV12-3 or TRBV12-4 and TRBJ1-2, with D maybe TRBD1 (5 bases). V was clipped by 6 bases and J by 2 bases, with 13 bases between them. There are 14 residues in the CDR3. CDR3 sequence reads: CASRPPGLNYGYTF. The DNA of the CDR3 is TGTGCCAGCAGGCCACCGGGACTAAACTATGGCTACACCTTC.

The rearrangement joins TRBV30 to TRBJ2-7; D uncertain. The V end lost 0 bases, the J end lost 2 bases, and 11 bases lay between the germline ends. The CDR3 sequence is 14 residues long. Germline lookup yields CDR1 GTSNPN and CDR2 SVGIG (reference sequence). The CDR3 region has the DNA TGTGCCTGGAGTGTACTCGGCTGGGCCTACGAGCAGTACTTC. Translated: CAWSVLGWAYEQYF. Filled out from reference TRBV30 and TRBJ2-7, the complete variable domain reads SQTIHQWPATLVQPVGSPLSLECTVEGTSNPNLYWYRQAAGRGLQLLFYSVGIGQISSEVPQNLSASRPQDRQFILSSKKLLLSDSGFYLCAWSVLGWAYEQYFGPGTRLTVT.

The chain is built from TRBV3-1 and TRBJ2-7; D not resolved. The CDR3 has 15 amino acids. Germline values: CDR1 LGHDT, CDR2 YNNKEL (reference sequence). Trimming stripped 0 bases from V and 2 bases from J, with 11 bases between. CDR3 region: CASSQDTQNPYEQYF. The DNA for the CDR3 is TGTGCCAGCAGCCAAGACACGCAGAACCCCTACGAGCAGTACTTC.

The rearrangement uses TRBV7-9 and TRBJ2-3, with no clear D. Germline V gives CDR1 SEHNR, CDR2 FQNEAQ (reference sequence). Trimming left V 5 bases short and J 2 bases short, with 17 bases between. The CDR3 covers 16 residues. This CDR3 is CASSTTATRYTDTQYF. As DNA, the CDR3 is TGTGCCAGCAGCACCACAGCGACCAGATACACAGATACGCAGTATTTT.

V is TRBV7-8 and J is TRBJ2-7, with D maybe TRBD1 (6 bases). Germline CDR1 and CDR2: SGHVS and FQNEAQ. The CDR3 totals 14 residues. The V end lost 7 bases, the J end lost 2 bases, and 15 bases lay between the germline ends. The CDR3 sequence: CASILDRSTYEQYF. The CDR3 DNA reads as TGTGCCAGCATCCTCGACAGGTCTACCTACGAGCAGTACTTC.

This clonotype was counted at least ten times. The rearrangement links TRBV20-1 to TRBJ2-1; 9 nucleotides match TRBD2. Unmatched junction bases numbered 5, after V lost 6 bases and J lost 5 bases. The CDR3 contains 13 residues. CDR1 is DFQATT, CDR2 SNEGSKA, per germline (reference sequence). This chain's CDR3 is CSAHGLANNEQFF. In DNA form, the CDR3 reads TGCAGTGCCCACGGACTAGCGAACAATGAGCAGTTCTTC.

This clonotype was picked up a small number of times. The CDR3 bases are TGTGCCAGCAGTCCTATGGGCTTCTTCCGGGATAGGTACGAGCAGTACTTC. Amino acid sequence: CASSPMGFFRDRYEQYF. The V and J genes are TRBV6-2 or TRBV6-3 and TRBJ2-7; tentatively, D is TRBD2 (5 bases). Deletions cut 5 bases from V and 4 bases from J, with 24 bases between. Germline CDR1 reads MNHEY; CDR2 reads SVGEGT. This CDR3 comprises 17 residues.